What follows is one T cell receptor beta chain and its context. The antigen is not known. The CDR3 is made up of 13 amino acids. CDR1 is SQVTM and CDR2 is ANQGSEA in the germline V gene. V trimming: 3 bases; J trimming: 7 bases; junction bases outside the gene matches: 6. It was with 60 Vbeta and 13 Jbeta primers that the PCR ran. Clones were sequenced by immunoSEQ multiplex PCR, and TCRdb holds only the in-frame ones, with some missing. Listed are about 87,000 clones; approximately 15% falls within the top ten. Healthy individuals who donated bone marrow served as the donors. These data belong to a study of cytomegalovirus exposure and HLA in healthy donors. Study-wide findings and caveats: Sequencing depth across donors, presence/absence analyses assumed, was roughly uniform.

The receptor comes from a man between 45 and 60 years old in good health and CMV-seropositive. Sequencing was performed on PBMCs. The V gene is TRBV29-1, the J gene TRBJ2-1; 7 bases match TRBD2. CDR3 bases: TGCAGCGTTGAGGCGGGAGATCGAAATGAGCAGTTCTTC. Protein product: CSVEAGDRNEQFF.